Reported below is one T cell receptor (beta chain). This sample was taken from a study of blood T cell repertoires in COVID-19. Clones were read by immunoSEQ multiplex PCR, and TCRdb kept only the in-frame ones, dropping some. This table holds over 90,000 clones, about 90% found once. Per germline, CDR1 KGHDR and CDR2 SFDVKD. The CDR3 sequence is 17 residues long. The V segment lost 4 bases and the J segment 0 bases; nucleotides outside the gene matches: 6. This chain uses TRBV24-1 with TRBJ2-2, with 8 nucleotides matching TRBD2. The sample consisted of peripheral blood. The TCR sequence derives from a human donor in a cohort sampled during active COVID-19. For the CDR3, the DNA is TGTGCCACCAGTGAGAAGACGGGGGGGGCGAACACCGGGGAGCTGTTTTTT. As protein: CATSEKTGGANTGELFF.